What follows are 32 T cell receptor beta chains derived from one specimen sequenced in a study of T cells after yellow fever vaccination. TCRdb re-analysed the 5' RACE reads in MiXCR, keeping a single row per CDR3 protein. In the table there are about 160,000 distinct CDR3 sequences, around 9.7% of which are singletons. The sample consisted of CD8+ T cells sorted from PBMCs, taken 45 days after the yellow fever booster vaccination. These receptors were collected from a man aged 18-30 years who received the YFV17D yellow fever vaccine.

The genes are TRBV20-1 and TRBJ1-2, with TRBD1 matching 8 bases. Germline CDR1 and CDR2: DFQATT and SNEGSKA (reference sequence). This CDR3 has 18 residues. The trim removed 6 bases at V and 3 bases at J, leaving 21 bases unmatched. The CDR3 sequence is CSARPPGQAYLGDYGYTF. The CDR3 DNA reads TGCAGTGCGAGACCCCCGGGACAGGCCTATCTTGGGGACTATGGCTACACCTTC.

In this sample, this clonotype turned up once. A clone one base away is much larger, so this may be a read error. V is TRBV7-8 and J is TRBJ2-1, with 8 positions matching TRBD1. The CDR3 has 12 residues. Germline V CDR1 and CDR2: SGHVS, FQNEAQ. The CDR3 reads CASDRGTNELFF. The DNA of the CDR3 is TGTGCCAGCGACAGGGGAACCAATGAGCTGTTCTTC.

This clonotype has only a few counts. The chain recombines TRBV29-1 with TRBJ1-1, with D tentatively TRBD1 (6 bases). Per the germline V gene, CDR1 is SQVTM and CDR2 is ANQGSEA. The CDR3 contains 14 residues. V gave up 7 bases and J gave up 1 base, with 16 bases separating them. The CDR3 protein is CSAHHPGENTEAFF. The CDR3 DNA reads as TGCAGCGCCCATCACCCAGGGGAGAACACTGAAGCTTTCTTT.

The table lists this clonotype with a few counts. The rearrangement joins TRBV4-1 to TRBJ1-2; 7 bases line up with TRBD1. V lost 3 bases and J lost 2; bases outside the gene matches: 9. The CDR3 covers 16 residues. The germline gives CDR1 MGHRA, CDR2 YSYEKL. The CDR3 DNA reads TGCGCCAGCAGCCAGGGAAACAGGGGTGGAAACTATGGCTACACCTTC. Encoded protein: CASSQGNRGGNYGYTF.

CDR3 in DNA: TGCGCCAGCAGCCCCAGACAGCCAGCCTACGAGCAGTACTTC. Translated, it gives CASSPRQPAYEQYF. The chain couples TRBV5-1 to TRBJ2-7; D is possibly TRBD1 (5 bases). Germline V CDR1 and CDR2: SGHRS, YFSETQ. This CDR3 is built from 14 residues. Trimming took 4 bases from V and 2 from J, leaving 13 bases between them.

This clonotype was seen only a few times. The chain uses TRBV12-3 or TRBV12-4 and TRBJ1-2; D unclear. The germline V and J ends were trimmed by 4 bases and 4 bases, with 13 bases remaining between them. This CDR3 is 14 amino acids long. This CDR3 is CASSSFREPYGYTF. The CDR3 region has the DNA TGTGCCAGCAGTTCGTTCCGGGAGCCCTATGGCTACACCTTC.

This clonotype showed up many times. The V and J genes are TRBV12-3 or TRBV12-4 and TRBJ2-2; D uncertain. The CDR3 runs to 14 residues. V lost 3 bases and J 4 bases, leaving 9 bases between the germline ends. The CDR3 DNA reads TGTGCCAGCAGTTTGGGTGGTAGCACCGGGGAGCTGTTTTTT. Its translation: CASSLGGSTGELFF.

This clonotype was recorded a few times. V gene TRBV12-3 or TRBV12-4 combines with J gene TRBJ2-2, with D perhaps matching TRBD1 (6 bases). The CDR3 length is 15 residues. Between the trimmed V and J ends, which lost 0 bases and 8 bases, there was a span of 13 bases. The CDR3 DNA reads as TGTGCCAGCAGTTTAGCGCATGGGGGCTTAGGGGAGCTGTTTTTT. Its translation is CASSLAHGGLGELFF.

This chain joins TRBV7-9 and TRBJ1-2; 8 bases match TRBD1. This CDR3 contains 13 residues. CDR1 and CDR2 from the germline V gene are SEHNR and FQNEAQ (reference sequence). The V segment lost 5 bases and the J segment 7 bases; nucleotides outside the gene matches: 6. The CDR3 sequence: CASSPPDRGGYTF. The CDR3, as DNA: TGTGCCAGCAGCCCTCCAGACAGGGGTGGCTACACCTTC.

V gene TRBV5-4 combines with J gene TRBJ2-7; D remains ambiguous. CDR3 length equals 14 residues. The germline V and J ends were trimmed by 1 base and 1 base, with 9 bases remaining between them. Germline loops: CDR1 SGHNT, CDR2 YYREEE (reference sequence). Here the CDR3 reads CASSLRTSSYEQYF. CDR3 DNA sequence: TGTGCCAGCAGCTTGCGGACGTCTTCCTACGAGCAGTACTTC.

The chain recombines TRBV5-6 with TRBJ2-1; 10 bases match TRBD1. Trimming at V came to 0 bases and at J to 9 bases, leaving 3 bases not matched to a gene. Germline loops: CDR1 SGHDT, CDR2 YYEEEE. This CDR3 is 14 amino acids long. CDR3: CASSLGDRGVEQFF. As DNA, the CDR3 is TGTGCCAGCAGCTTGGGGGACAGGGGCGTTGAGCAGTTCTTC.

The V and J genes are TRBV28 and TRBJ1-6; D is unclear. Trimming left V 5 bases short and J 7 bases short, with 15 bases between. The germline V gene encodes CDR1 MDHEN and CDR2 SYDVKM. The CDR3 extends over 15 amino acids. The CDR3 DNA is TGTGCCAGCAGTCCAAGGCGGCTGAGAAATTCACCCCTCCACTTT. It is translated as CASSPRRLRNSPLHF. The full variable domain, with the rest looked up from reference TRBV28 and TRBJ1-6, is DVKVTQSSRYLVKRTGEKVFLECVQDMDHENMFWYRQDPGLGLRLIYFSYDVKMKEKGDIPEGYSVSREKKERFSLILESASTNQTSMYLCASSPRRLRNSPLHFGNGTRLTVT.

This clonotype was seen a few times. The chain has TRBV20-1 and TRBJ1-6; the D is unclear. This CDR3 has 13 amino acids. Between the trimmed V and J ends, which lost 3 bases and 9 bases, there was a span of 12 bases. Looked up from germline, CDR1 is DFQATT and CDR2 is SNEGSKA (reference sequence). CDR3 DNA: TGCAGTGCTAGCTTATGGGGAAGTTCACCCCTCCACTTT. Its protein product is CSASLWGSSPLHF.

This clonotype was counted between two and nine times. The chain couples TRBV4-1 to TRBJ2-3; 8 nucleotides agree with TRBD2. Looked up from germline, CDR1 is MGHRA and CDR2 is YSYEKL. The CDR3 loop spans 17 amino acids. Trimming removed 3 bases from V and 2 bases from J; junction bases left unmatched: 10. CDR3 sequence: CASSQTLAGTPTDTQYF. The CDR3 DNA reads as TGCGCCAGCAGCCAGACATTAGCGGGGACCCCCACAGATACGCAGTATTTT.

This clonotype has just a few counts. This sequence joins TRBV29-1 and TRBJ2-5, with D perhaps matching TRBD2 (6 bases). This CDR3 is built from 12 residues. Germline V CDR1 and CDR2: SQVTM, ANQGSEA. V was cut by 3 bases and J by 2 bases, with 7 bases left in between. The CDR3 protein is CSVEEGQETQYF. In nucleotides, the CDR3 is TGCAGCGTTGAGGAGGGGCAAGAGACCCAGTACTTC.

A few counts support this clonotype. This rearrangement joins TRBV14 to TRBJ2-7; 8 nucleotides align to TRBD1. The junction had 5 bases not matched to a gene; V was cut back by 4 bases and J by 0 bases. Germline values: CDR1 SGHDN, CDR2 FVKESK. The CDR3 is 15 residues long. The CDR3 region has the DNA TGTGCCAGCAGCCGGGGACAGGATCCCTCCTACGAGCAGTACTTC. Translating gives CASSRGQDPSYEQYF.

The sample holds a few counts of this clonotype. The chain employs TRBV25-1 and TRBJ1-2, with no clear D. This CDR3 spans 11 amino acids. CDR1 MGHDK and CDR2 SYGVNS come from the germline V gene. V lost 4 bases and J lost 8, with 8 bases in between. CDR3 in DNA: TGTGCCAGCAGTGGGGAAGGGGGCTACACCTTC. Protein product: CASSGEGGYTF.

The rearrangement uses TRBV9 and TRBJ2-1; 7 bases align to TRBD2. This CDR3 has 14 amino acids. Germline-derived CDR1 and CDR2 are SGDLS and YYNGEE. Losses at the gene ends were 0 bases for V and 10 bases for J; bases not matched to a gene: 7. The CDR3 here is CASSVGGGSTEQFF. The DNA for the CDR3 is TGTGCCAGCAGCGTAGGGGGGGGAAGTACCGAGCAGTTCTTC.

CDR3 amino acids: CASSPRGDTEAFF. The CDR3, as DNA: TGTGCCAGCAGCCCGCGAGGTGACACTGAAGCTTTCTTT. The V and J genes are TRBV4-2 and TRBJ1-1, with D uncertain. Germline lookup yields CDR1 LGHNA and CDR2 YNFKEQ. Trimming left V 4 bases short and J 3 bases short, with 9 bases between. The CDR3 spans 13 residues.

This clonotype was counted a few times. The rearrangement links TRBV9 to TRBJ2-6, with TRBD1 matching over 11 bases. V was clipped by 4 bases and J by 4 bases; unmatched bases: 7. Germline V CDR1 and CDR2: SGDLS, YYNGEE. The CDR3 length is 17 residues. The CDR3 sequence: CASSYGQGAEGANVLTF. CDR3 bases: TGTGCCAGCAGCTATGGACAGGGGGCGGAAGGGGCCAACGTCCTGACTTTC. The complete variable domain, with remaining parts taken from reference TRBV9 and TRBJ2-6, reads DSGVTQTPKHLITATGQRVTLRCSPRSGDLSVYWYQQSLDQGLQFLIQYYNGEERAKGNILERFSAQQFPDLHSELNLSSLELGDSALYFCASSYGQGAEGANVLTFGAGSRLTVL.

This clonotype was seen only a few times. The chain carries TRBV29-1 and TRBJ2-7; D is perhaps TRBD1 (5 bases). Germline loops: CDR1 SQVTM, CDR2 ANQGSEA. The CDR3 consists of 13 residues. Deletions cut 0 bases from V and 3 bases from J, with 9 bases between. CDR3 DNA sequence: TGCAGCGTTGAAGATCTTCAGGGCTACGAGCAGTACTTC. The encoded protein is CSVEDLQGYEQYF.

The chain couples TRBV27 to TRBJ2-7, with 8 bases matching TRBD1. Looked up from germline, CDR1 is MNHEY and CDR2 is SMNVEV (reference sequence). Losses at the gene ends were 5 bases for V and 2 bases for J; bases not matched to a gene: 5. CDR3 length: 14 amino acids. Here the CDR3 reads CASSIRGRPYEQYF. The DNA of the CDR3 is TGTGCCAGCAGTATCAGGGGGCGTCCCTACGAGCAGTACTTC.

The V gene is TRBV5-4, the J gene TRBJ2-3; 11 bases are shared with TRBD2. The junction had 8 bases not matched to a gene; V was cut back by 4 bases and J by 4 bases. From germline, CDR1 is SGHNT and CDR2 YYREEE (reference sequence). This CDR3 is built from 16 residues. The CDR3 region is CASSPIAGGPSDTQYF. The CDR3 DNA reads TGTGCCAGCAGCCCCATAGCGGGGGGGCCTTCAGATACGCAGTATTTT.

This clonotype was recorded many times. This rearrangement joins TRBV12-3 or TRBV12-4 to TRBJ2-7; D unclear. The CDR3 runs 13 residues. The ends were cut back, 9 bases at V and 2 bases at J, with 14 bases in the middle. The CDR3 protein is CASTWGRTYEQYF. CDR3 sequence (DNA): TGTGCCAGTACATGGGGTCGCACCTACGAGCAGTACTTC.

Ten or more counts support this clonotype. The V and J genes are TRBV7-2 and TRBJ2-3; TRBD2 matches at 12 bases. J gave up 6 bases and V 10 bases, and 11 bases lay outside the gene matches. From germline, CDR1 is SGHTA and CDR2 FQGNSA. The CDR3 is 15 amino acids. This CDR3 reads CATKRLAGDKDTQYF. CDR3 DNA sequence: TGTGCCACTAAAAGACTAGCGGGGGACAAGGATACGCAGTATTTT.

This clonotype came up a few times. The chain links TRBV7-2 to TRBJ2-3; unclear D gene. This CDR3 comprises 13 residues. V shed 0 bases and J shed 6 bases, with 7 bases lying between them. Germline lookup yields CDR1 SGHTA and CDR2 FQGNSA. The CDR3 loop is CASSLANVDTQYF. DNA for the CDR3: TGTGCCAGCAGCTTAGCCAACGTCGATACGCAGTATTTT.

This chain connects TRBV20-1 to TRBJ2-7; 9 bases map to TRBD1. The CDR3 sequence is 15 residues long. Germline V gives CDR1 DFQATT, CDR2 SNEGSKA (reference sequence). J lost 1 base, V lost 0 bases, and 4 bases had no gene match. In DNA form, the CDR3 reads TGCAGTGCTAGAGACTCCGGGACAGGGTCCTACGAGCAGTACTTC. Translating it yields CSARDSGTGSYEQYF.

The chain links TRBV6-2 or TRBV6-3 to TRBJ2-5; TRBD1 agrees at 8 bases. From germline, CDR1 is MNHEY and CDR2 SVGEGT. After removal of 4 bases from V and 3 bases from J, the junction contained 7 bases not matched to a gene. The CDR3 contains 15 residues. The chain's CDR3 is CASSFKRTGKETQYF. CDR3 sequence (DNA): TGTGCCAGCAGTTTTAAAAGGACAGGGAAAGAGACCCAGTACTTC.

V gene TRBV10-1 combines with J gene TRBJ2-3; TRBD1 or TRBD2 may be the D gene (6 bases each). The CDR3 spans 19 residues. Germline V lookup: CDR1 WNHNN, CDR2 SYGVQD (reference sequence). The V end lost 0 bases, the J end lost 1 base, and 20 bases lay between the germline ends. Here the CDR3 reads CASSESNEGGFPGTDTQYF. As DNA, the CDR3 is TGCGCCAGCAGTGAGTCGAATGAGGGGGGCTTCCCCGGCACAGATACGCAGTATTTT.

The chain recombines TRBV12-3 or TRBV12-4 with TRBJ2-1, with D uncertain. Between the trimmed V and J ends, which lost 5 bases and 5 bases, there was a span of 13 bases. The CDR3 spans 14 residues. The CDR3 is CASSPRPGDNEQFF. The CDR3 DNA reads as TGTGCCAGCAGTCCCCGCCCTGGGGACAATGAGCAGTTCTTC.

A few counts support this clonotype. V is TRBV6-5 and J is TRBJ2-1; unclear D gene. This CDR3 has 13 amino acids. Trimming shortened V by 8 bases and J by 2 bases, and 10 bases separated the two germline ends. From germline, CDR1 is MNHEY and CDR2 SVGAGI. CDR3 region: CASGIGPYNEQFF. The CDR3 DNA reads TGTGCCAGCGGAATAGGGCCCTACAATGAGCAGTTCTTC.

This CDR3 reads CASSLVGISNQPQHF. Here the CDR3 DNA reads TGTGCCAGCAGTTTGGTGGGTATTAGCAATCAGCCCCAGCATTTT. This chain connects TRBV27 to TRBJ1-5; D not certain. CDR1 is MNHEY and CDR2 is SMNVEV in the germline V gene (reference sequence). This CDR3 contains 15 residues. V was trimmed by 3 bases and J by 0 bases, leaving 9 bases between them.